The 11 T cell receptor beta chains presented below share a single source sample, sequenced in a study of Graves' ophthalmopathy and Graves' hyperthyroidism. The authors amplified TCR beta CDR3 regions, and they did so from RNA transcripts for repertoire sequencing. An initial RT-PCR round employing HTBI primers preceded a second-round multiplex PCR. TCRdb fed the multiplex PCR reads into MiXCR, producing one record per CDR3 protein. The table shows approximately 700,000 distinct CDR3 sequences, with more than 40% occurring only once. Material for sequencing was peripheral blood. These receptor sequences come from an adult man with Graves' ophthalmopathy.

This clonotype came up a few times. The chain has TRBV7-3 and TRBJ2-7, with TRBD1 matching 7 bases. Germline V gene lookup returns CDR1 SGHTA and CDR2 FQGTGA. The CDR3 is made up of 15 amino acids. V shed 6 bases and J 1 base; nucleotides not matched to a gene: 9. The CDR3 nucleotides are TGTGCCAGCAGTCCCCCCGGGACAGCTTCCTACGAGCAGTACTTC. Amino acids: CASSPPGTASYEQYF.

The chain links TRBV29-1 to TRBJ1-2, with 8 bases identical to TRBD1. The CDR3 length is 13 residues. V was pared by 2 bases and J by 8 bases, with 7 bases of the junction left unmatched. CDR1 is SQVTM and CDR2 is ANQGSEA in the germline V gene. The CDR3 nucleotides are TGCAGCGTTGAAAGCGACAGGGGATGGGGCTACACCTTC. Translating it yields CSVESDRGWGYTF.

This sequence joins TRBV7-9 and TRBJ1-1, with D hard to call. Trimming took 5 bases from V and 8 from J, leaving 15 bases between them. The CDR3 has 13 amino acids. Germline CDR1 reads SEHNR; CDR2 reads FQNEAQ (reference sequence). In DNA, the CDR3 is TGTGCCAGCAGCCGTGCCCTGAACATCGAAGCTTTCTTT. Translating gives CASSRALNIEAFF.

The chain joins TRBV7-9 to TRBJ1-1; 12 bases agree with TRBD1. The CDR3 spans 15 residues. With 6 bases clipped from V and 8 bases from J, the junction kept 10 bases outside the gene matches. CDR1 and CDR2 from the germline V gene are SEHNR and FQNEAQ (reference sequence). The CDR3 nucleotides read TGTGCCAGCAGTTTTCTGGGACAGGGGGCACACGAAGCTTTCTTT. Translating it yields CASSFLGQGAHEAFF.

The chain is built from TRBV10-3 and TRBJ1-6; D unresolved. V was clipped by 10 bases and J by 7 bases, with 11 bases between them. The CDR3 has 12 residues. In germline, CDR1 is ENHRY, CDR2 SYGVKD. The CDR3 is CATGVENSPLHF. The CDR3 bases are TGTGCCACCGGGGTGGAGAATTCACCCCTCCACTTT.

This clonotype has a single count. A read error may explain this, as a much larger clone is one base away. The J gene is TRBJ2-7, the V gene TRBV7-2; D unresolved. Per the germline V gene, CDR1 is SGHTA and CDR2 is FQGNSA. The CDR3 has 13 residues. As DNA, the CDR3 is TGTGCCAGCAGCCGCTTTCGGACCTACGAGCTGTACTTC. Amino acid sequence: CASSRFRTYELYF.

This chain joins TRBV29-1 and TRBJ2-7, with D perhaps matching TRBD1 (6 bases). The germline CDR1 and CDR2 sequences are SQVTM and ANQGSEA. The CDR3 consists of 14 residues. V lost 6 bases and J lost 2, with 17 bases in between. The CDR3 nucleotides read TGCAGCGTCCGGGACATGGGCAGCACCTACGAGCAGTACTTC. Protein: CSVRDMGSTYEQYF.

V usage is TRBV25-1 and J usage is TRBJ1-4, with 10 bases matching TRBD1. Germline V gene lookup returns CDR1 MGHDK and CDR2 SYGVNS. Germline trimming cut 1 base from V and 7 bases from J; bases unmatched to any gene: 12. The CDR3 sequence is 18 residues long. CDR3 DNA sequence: TGTGCCAGCAGTGAATCCATGGGGACAGGGGCGATTCGTGAAAAACTGTTTTTT. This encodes CASSESMGTGAIREKLFF. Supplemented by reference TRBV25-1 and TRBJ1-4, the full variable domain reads EADIYQTPRYLVIGTGKKITLECSQTMGHDKMYWYQQDPGMELHLIHYSYGVNSTEKGDLSSESTVSRIRTEHFPLTLESARPSHTSQYLCASSESMGTGAIREKLFFGSGTQLSVL.

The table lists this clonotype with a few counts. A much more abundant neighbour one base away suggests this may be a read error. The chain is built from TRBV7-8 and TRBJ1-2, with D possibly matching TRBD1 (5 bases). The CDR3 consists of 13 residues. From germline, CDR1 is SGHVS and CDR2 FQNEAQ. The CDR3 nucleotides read TGTGCCAGCAGCGCCAGGGTAAACTATGGCCACACCTTC. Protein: CASSARVNYGHTF.

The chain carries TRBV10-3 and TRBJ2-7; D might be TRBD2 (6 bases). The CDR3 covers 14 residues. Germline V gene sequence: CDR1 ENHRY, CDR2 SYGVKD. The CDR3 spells CVSSFWGVENEQYF. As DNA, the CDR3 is TGTGTCAGCAGTTTTTGGGGGGTGGAGAACGAGCAGTACTTC.

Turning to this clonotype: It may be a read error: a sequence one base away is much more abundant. CDR3 DNA: TGTGCCAGCAGCCAAGGGGGATTGGCGGGCTACATCTTC. This codes for CASSQGGLAGYIF. V usage is TRBV11-2 and J usage is TRBJ1-2; weak D call: TRBD1 (6 bases). The CDR3 consists of 13 residues. Germline loops: CDR1 SGHAT, CDR2 FQNNGV.